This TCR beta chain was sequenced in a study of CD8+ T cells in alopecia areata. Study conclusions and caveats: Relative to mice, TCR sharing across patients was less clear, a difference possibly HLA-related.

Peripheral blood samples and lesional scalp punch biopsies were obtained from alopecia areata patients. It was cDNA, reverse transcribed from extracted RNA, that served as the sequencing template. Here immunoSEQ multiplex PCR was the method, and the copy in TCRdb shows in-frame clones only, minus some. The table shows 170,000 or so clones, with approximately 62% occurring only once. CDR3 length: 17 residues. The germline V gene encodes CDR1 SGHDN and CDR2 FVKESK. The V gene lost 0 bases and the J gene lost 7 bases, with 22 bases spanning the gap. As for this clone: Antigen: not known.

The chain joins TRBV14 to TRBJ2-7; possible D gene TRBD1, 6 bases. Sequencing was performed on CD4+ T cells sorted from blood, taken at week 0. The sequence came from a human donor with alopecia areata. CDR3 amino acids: CASSQDPLLQGPLEQYF. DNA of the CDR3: TGTGCCAGCAGCCAAGATCCCCTTCTACAGGGACCTTTGGAGCAGTACTTC. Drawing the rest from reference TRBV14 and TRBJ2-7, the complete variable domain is EAGVTQFPSHSVIEKGQTVTLRCDPISGHDNLYWYRRVMGKEIKFLLHFVKESKQDESGMPNNRFLAERTGGTYSTLKVQPAELEDSGVYFCASSQDPLLQGPLEQYFGPGTRLTVT.